These T cell receptor beta chains were read from a single sample in a study of cytomegalovirus exposure and HLA in healthy donors. Method: immunoSEQ multiplex PCR; TCRdb's copy keeps in-frame clones and lacks some. Seen here are some 190,000 clones, around 86% observed once, and the top ten hold roughly 1.3%. The sample consisted of PBMCs. The receptor set was obtained from a man aged 30 to 39 in good health and CMV-seronegative. CDR3s include the opening cysteine and the closing phenylalanine or tryptophan. The order of the fields is J gene, clone size, V gene, D gene, CDR3 protein, CDR3 DNA. D genes are given only for firm matches. Size is stated for part of the rows, as once, few or many counts, or as a class when the clone is expanded.

J: TRBJ2-1
size: .
V: TRBV7-8
D: TRBD2
CDR3: CASSSLGGGYNEQFF
DNA: TGTGCCAGCAGCTCCTTGGGGGGGGGATACAATGAGCAGTTCTTC

J: TRBJ1-6
size: .
V: TRBV28
D: .
CDR3: CASSLGSFYNSPLHF
DNA: TGTGCCAGCAGTTTGGGCTCCTTCTATAATTCACCCCTCCACTTT

J: TRBJ1-2
size: few
V: TRBV6-5
D: .
CDR3: CASSYDRRPNYGYTF
DNA: TGTGCCAGCAGTTACGATCGGAGACCTAACTATGGCTACACCTTC

J: TRBJ2-1
size: few
V: TRBV4-1
D: .
CDR3: CASSQGGNEQFF
DNA: TGCGCCAGCAGCCAAGGAGGCAATGAGCAGTTCTTC

J: TRBJ1-5
size: once
V: TRBV27
D: .
CDR3: CASSLFSGPNQPQHF
DNA: TGTGCCAGCAGTTTATTTTCAGGGCCTAATCAGCCCCAGCATTTT

J: TRBJ1-1
size: .
V: TRBV7-6
D: .
CDR3: CASSSEAGFDTEAFF
DNA: TGTGCCAGCAGCTCAGAGGCGGGGTTCGACACTGAAGCTTTCTTT

J: TRBJ2-1
size: .
V: TRBV11-3
D: .
CDR3: CASSLGGGQAYNEQFF
DNA: TGTGCCAGCAGCTTAGGCGGGGGCCAAGCCTACAATGAGCAGTTCTTC

J: TRBJ2-1
size: .
V: TRBV7-9
D: TRBD2
CDR3: CASSSSGRGHEQFF
DNA: TGTGCCAGCAGCTCTAGCGGGAGAGGGCATGAGCAGTTCTTC

J: TRBJ2-5
size: .
V: TRBV6-1
D: .
CDR3: CASSEPHRDQETQYF
DNA: TGTGCCAGCAGTGAACCCCACAGGGATCAAGAGACCCAGTACTTC

J: TRBJ1-2
size: .
V: TRBV7-2
D: .
CDR3: CASSLPFNYGYTF
DNA: TGTGCCAGCAGCTTACCCTTTAACTATGGCTACACCTTC

J: TRBJ1-2
size: .
V: TRBV11-2
D: .
CDR3: CASSLTGTDLGGYTF
DNA: TGTGCCAGCAGCTTAACCGGGACTGACTTGGGAGGCTACACCTTC

J: TRBJ2-7
size: .
V: TRBV4-2
D: TRBD1
CDR3: CASSHTGQGAYEQYF
DNA: TGTGCCAGCAGCCATACGGGACAGGGCGCCTACGAGCAGTACTTC

J: TRBJ1-2
size: .
V: TRBV20-1
D: .
CDR3: CTALGYGYTF
DNA: TGCACCGCCCTCGGGTATGGCTACACCTTC

J: TRBJ1-1
size: .
V: TRBV19
D: .
CDR3: CASSIFGVRDTEAFF
DNA: TGTGCCAGTAGTATATTTGGGGTGAGGGACACTGAAGCTTTCTTT

J: TRBJ1-4
size: few
V: TRBV4-2
D: TRBD1
CDR3: CASSSDRATEKLFF
DNA: TGTGCCAGCAGCTCGGACAGGGCGACTGAAAAACTGTTTTTT

J: TRBJ2-1
size: .
V: TRBV6-4
D: TRBD2
CDR3: CASSDSKRRSGANEQFF
DNA: TGTGCCAGCAGTGACTCGAAACGTAGGAGCGGGGCCAATGAGCAGTTCTTC